Each of the 14 T cell receptor beta chains below was sequenced from the same sample in a study of early T cells in non-severe SARS-CoV-2 infection (dated by TCRdb to 2020 to 2022). Receptor libraries were prepared by 5' RACE. Instrument used: NextSeq 500. TCRdb redid the processing of the public reads, applying fastp at Q25 and MiXCR, and retained in-frame beta chains. Each record represents a unique CDR3 protein, reported with the most common genes and DNA among its rows. The sample has 66,000 or so distinct CDR3 sequences on record, roughly 13% of them singletons. Roughly 8.3% of the sample goes to the ten largest clones. Specimen: whole blood. These receptors all stem from an adult who was a healthcare worker with PCR-confirmed SARS-CoV-2 infection or an uninfected control (not recorded which).

The chain has TRBV7-2 and TRBJ1-2; D is uncertain. V was trimmed by 0 bases and J by 6 bases, leaving 8 bases between them. Germline V gene sequence: CDR1 SGHTA, CDR2 FQGNSA. The CDR3 extends over 13 amino acids. CDR3 nucleotides: TGTGCCAGCAGCTTAGCTGGGGAGGATGGCTACACCTTC. Amino acid sequence: CASSLAGEDGYTF.

This clonotype was counted many times. The chain carries TRBV7-3 and TRBJ2-5; 11 nucleotides line up with TRBD2. Trimming removed 5 bases from V and 5 bases from J; junction bases left unmatched: 13. The length of the CDR3 is 17 residues. The V gene's germline CDR1 is SGHTA and CDR2 FQGTGA. The CDR3 DNA is TGTGCCAGCAGCCCCTCCGGGGCTAGCGGGAGGTCGGAGACCCAGTACTTC. As protein: CASSPSGASGRSETQYF.

V is TRBV9 and J is TRBJ1-1; 8 positions match TRBD1. Germline V gene data show CDR1 as SGDLS and CDR2 as YYNGEE. V shed 2 bases, J shed 3 bases, and the junction held 0 bases outside the gene matches. The CDR3 is 13 amino acids. CDR3 amino acids: CASSVDRDTEAFF. CDR3 DNA: TGTGCCAGCAGCGTGGACAGGGACACTGAAGCTTTCTTT. The variable domain in full, with the rest retrieved from reference TRBV9 and TRBJ1-1, is DSGVTQTPKHLITATGQRVTLRCSPRSGDLSVYWYQQSLDQGLQFLIQYYNGEERAKGNILERFSAQQFPDLHSELNLSSLELGDSALYFCASSVDRDTEAFFGQGTRLTVV.

The chain is built from TRBV29-1 and TRBJ2-5; D is possibly TRBD1 or TRBD2 (5 bases each). The CDR3 length is 14 residues. V was trimmed by 3 bases and J by 5 bases, leaving 16 bases between them. Germline V gene sequence: CDR1 SQVTM, CDR2 ANQGSEA. The CDR3 sequence is CSVDGAGRGETQYF. In nucleotides, the CDR3 is TGCAGCGTTGACGGGGCAGGGAGAGGCGAGACCCAGTACTTC.

This clonotype was found a few times. The chain employs TRBV29-1 and TRBJ2-3; D is possibly TRBD2 (6 bases). CDR3 length equals 14 residues. Germline V gene data show CDR1 as SQVTM and CDR2 as ANQGSEA. The V end lost 7 bases, the J end lost 2 bases, and 16 bases lay between the germline ends. The CDR3 DNA reads TGCAGCGCCAGGGACTCCGTACCCACAGATACGCAGTATTTT. Its translation is CSARDSVPTDTQYF.

This clonotype was observed many times. The chain joins TRBV27 to TRBJ2-2; TRBD1 might be the D (6 bases). CDR1 is MNHEY and CDR2 is SMNVEV in the germline V gene (reference sequence). The length of the CDR3 is 16 residues. Between the trimmed V and J ends, which lost 5 bases and 4 bases, there was a span of 17 bases. CDR3 protein: CASSPPSGGSTGELFF. The CDR3, as DNA: TGTGCCAGCAGTCCCCCCAGTGGGGGCAGCACCGGGGAGCTGTTTTTT.

The J gene is TRBJ2-5, the V gene TRBV11-2; TRBD2 matches 8 bases. The germline gives CDR1 SGHAT, CDR2 FQNNGV. The CDR3 is 15 residues long. Trimming cost V 3 bases and J 3 bases; bases outside gene matches: 6. CDR3 in amino acids: CASSFRTSIEETQYF. The CDR3, as DNA: TGTGCCAGCAGCTTCCGGACTAGCATTGAAGAGACCCAGTACTTC.

This clonotype was picked up a small number of times. This sequence joins TRBV20-1 and TRBJ1-6; D might be TRBD1 (5 bases). V lost 1 base and J lost 7, with 8 bases in between. The CDR3 consists of 13 residues. Germline CDR1 is DFQATT and CDR2 is SNEGSKA (reference sequence). Here the CDR3 reads CSARATVNSPLHF. CDR3 nucleotide sequence: TGCAGTGCTAGAGCGACAGTAAATTCACCCCTCCACTTT.

The rearrangement uses TRBV11-2 and TRBJ2-1; TRBD1 matches 7 bases. V lost 4 bases and J lost 12; bases outside the gene matches: 12. This CDR3 region has 14 residues. CDR1 and CDR2 from the germline V gene are SGHAT and FQNNGV. CDR3 residues: CASSSQIHDRAQFF. CDR3 coding DNA: TGTGCCAGCAGCTCCCAAATTCATGACAGGGCGCAGTTCTTC.

This clonotype was detected a few times. The rearrangement joins TRBV4-3 to TRBJ1-5; weak D call: TRBD1 (5 bases). Germline CDR1 reads LGHNA; CDR2 reads YSLEER. This CDR3 has 17 residues. Trimming stripped 0 bases from V and 0 bases from J, with 12 bases between. The CDR3 reads CASSQDFTGGSNQPQHF. CDR3 bases: TGCGCCAGCAGCCAAGATTTTACGGGGGGTAGCAATCAGCCCCAGCATTTT.

This clonotype was counted between two and nine times. The chain uses TRBV18 and TRBJ2-5; D is perhaps TRBD2 (6 bases). The V and J ends lost 6 bases and 1 base respectively, with 12 bases between them. Germline loops: CDR1 KGHSH, CDR2 LQKENI. The CDR3 covers 14 residues. Here the CDR3 reads CASSEGYSQETQYF. The CDR3 bases are TGTGCCAGCTCGGAGGGATACTCCCAAGAGACCCAGTACTTC.

The rearrangement uses TRBV20-1 and TRBJ1-5; D is ambiguous. Trimming removed 1 base from V and 2 bases from J, with 9 bases in between. Per the germline V gene, CDR1 is DFQATT and CDR2 is SNEGSKA (reference sequence). The CDR3 has 14 amino acids. CDR3 DNA: TGCAGTGCTAGAGGTTGGTCGGGCAATCAGCCCCAGCATTTT. It translates to CSARGWSGNQPQHF.

This chain joins TRBV12-3 or TRBV12-4 and TRBJ1-1, with TRBD1 as a possible D gene (6 bases). This CDR3 comprises 13 residues. Trimming stripped 7 bases from V and 4 bases from J, with 13 bases between. The CDR3: CASIRGYGTEAFF. The CDR3 DNA is TGTGCCAGCATTAGGGGGTATGGCACTGAAGCTTTCTTT.

This clonotype was picked up a small number of times. This chain connects TRBV28 to TRBJ1-5; D call uncertain. The V end lost 3 bases, the J end lost 3 bases, and 6 bases lay between the germline ends. In germline, CDR1 is MDHEN, CDR2 SYDVKM. CDR3 length: 13 residues. The DNA of the CDR3 is TGTGCCAGCAGTTTCGGGATCAATCAGCCCCAGCATTTT. This sequence encodes CASSFGINQPQHF. Variable domain in full (rest from reference TRBV28 and TRBJ1-5): DVKVTQSSRYLVKRTGEKVFLECVQDMDHENMFWYRQDPGLGLRLIYFSYDVKMKEKGDIPEGYSVSREKKERFSLILESASTNQTSMYLCASSFGINQPQHFGDGTRLSIL.